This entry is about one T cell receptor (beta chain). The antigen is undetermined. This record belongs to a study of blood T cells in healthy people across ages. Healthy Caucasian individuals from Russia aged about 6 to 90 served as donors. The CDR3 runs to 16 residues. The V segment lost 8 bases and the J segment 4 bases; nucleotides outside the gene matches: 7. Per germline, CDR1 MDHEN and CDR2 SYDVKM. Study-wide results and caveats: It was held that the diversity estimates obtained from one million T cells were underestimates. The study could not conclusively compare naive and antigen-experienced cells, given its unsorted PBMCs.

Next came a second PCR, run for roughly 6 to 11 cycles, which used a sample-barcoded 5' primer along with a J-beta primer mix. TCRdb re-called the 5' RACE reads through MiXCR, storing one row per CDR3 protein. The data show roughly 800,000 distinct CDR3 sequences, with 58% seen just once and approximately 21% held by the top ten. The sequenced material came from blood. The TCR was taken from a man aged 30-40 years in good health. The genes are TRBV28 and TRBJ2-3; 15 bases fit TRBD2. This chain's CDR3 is CASYGTSGRYSDTQYF. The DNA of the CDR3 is TGTGCCAGCTATGGGACTAGCGGGAGGTATTCAGATACGCAGTATTTT.